This T cell receptor (beta chain) was identified during a study of blood T cell repertoires in COVID-19. CDR1 and CDR2 from the germline V gene are SGHTA and FQGTGA. The CDR3 is 14 amino acids. V lost 4 bases to trimming and J lost 6 bases, with 10 bases between them. Measured with immunoSEQ multiplex PCR; TCRdb has only the in-frame clones, and not every one. The table shows a few hundred thousand clones, with about 90% occurring only once. Material: PBMCs or T cells enriched from blood (not recorded which). The TCR sequence derives from a woman aged 55-75 years who had recovered from COVID-19. The chain couples TRBV7-3 to TRBJ1-6; no reliable D call. The CDR3 DNA reads TGTGCCAGCAGCTCTACGGGAACTAATTCACCCCTCCACTTT. It is translated as CASSSTGTNSPLHF. The variable domain in full, completed from reference TRBV7-3 and TRBJ1-6, reads GAGVSQTPSNKVTEKGKYVELRCDPISGHTALYWYRQSLGQGPEFLIYFQGTGAADDSGLPNDRFFAVRPEGSVSTLKIQRTERGDSAVYLCASSSTGTNSPLHFGNGTRLTVT.